The sequence of this TCR beta chain was determined in a study of blood T cell repertoires in COVID-19. Background on the study: Donors in the United States, Italy and Spain gave samples during acute or convalescent COVID-19.

This table comes from immunoSEQ multiplex PCR, and its TCRdb copy is limited to in-frame clones, with some not included. Of fewer than 200,000 clones in the sample, roughly 88% were seen once. The CDR3 runs to 17 residues. The junction had 8 bases not matched to a gene; V was cut back by 4 bases and J by 0 bases. Germline V gene sequence: CDR1 SGDLS, CDR2 YYNGEE. The sequence came from a woman under 30 who had recovered from COVID-19. This chain joins TRBV9 and TRBJ2-3; 10 bases fit TRBD2. Sequencing input: PBMCs or T cells enriched from blood (not recorded which). The CDR3 loop is CASSPSVLAGSTDTQYF. As DNA, the CDR3 is TGTGCCAGCAGCCCTAGTGTACTAGCGGGGAGCACAGATACGCAGTATTTT.